Reported below is one T cell receptor (beta chain). Its specificity is not known. The immunoSEQ assay was version 4, run in survey mode. The data were produced by immunoSEQ multiplex PCR, yet TCRdb's version contains in-frame clones alone and is incomplete. The sample lists approximately 65,000 clones, under 80% occurring once. The data are from a study of persistence of HIV-infected CD4 T cells. Study-wide points: Compared with CD3/CD28-stimulated cells, CMV- and Gag-responding cells showed lower TCRbeta richness.

The stimulus was an HIV-1 Gag 15-mer peptide pool, roughly 1 ug/peptide/mL. CD40L-negative CD69-negative CD45RO-high memory CD4+ T cells were sorted as populations depleted of antigen-responding cells. The CDR3 totals 14 residues. V lost 7 bases, J lost 7 bases, and 17 bases lay in between. Germline V CDR1 and CDR2: MDHEN, SYDVKM. The clonotype was recovered from an adult man with HIV who was CMV-seropositive. This chain uses TRBV28 with TRBJ1-5, with D possibly being TRBD1 (5 bases). The input for sequencing was CD4+ T cells sorted from PBMCs after approximately 19-hour stimulation, taken from a patient who received antiretroviral therapy. The CDR3 DNA reads TGTGCCAGCATCCCAGGGAATGTATTGCAGCCCCAGCATTTT. It specifies CASIPGNVLQPQHF.